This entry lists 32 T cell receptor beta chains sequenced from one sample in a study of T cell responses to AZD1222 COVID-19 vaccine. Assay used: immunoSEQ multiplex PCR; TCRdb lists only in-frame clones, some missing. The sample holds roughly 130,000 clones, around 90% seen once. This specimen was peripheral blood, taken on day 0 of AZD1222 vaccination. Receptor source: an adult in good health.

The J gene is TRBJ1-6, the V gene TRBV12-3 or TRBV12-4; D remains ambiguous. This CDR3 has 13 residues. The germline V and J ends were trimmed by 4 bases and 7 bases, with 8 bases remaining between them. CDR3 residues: CASSSGPNSPLHF. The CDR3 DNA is TGTGCCAGCAGTTCGGGTCCAAATTCACCCCTCCACTTT.

The CDR3 reads CAWSVVRLAGGDARSYEQYF. CDR3 sequence (DNA): TGTGCCTGGAGTGTAGTGCGGCTAGCGGGAGGTGACGCTAGGTCCTACGAGCAGTACTTC. This chain links TRBV30 with TRBJ2-7; TRBD2 agrees at 11 bases. The CDR3 runs 20 residues. With V trimmed by 0 bases and J by 1 base, 17 bases remained unmatched. Germline-derived CDR1 and CDR2 are GTSNPN and SVGIG (reference sequence).

CDR3 residues: CASSLGQGVHNEQFF. The CDR3 bases are TGTGCCAGCAGCTTGGGGCAGGGGGTTCACAATGAGCAGTTCTTC. This chain uses TRBV5-6 with TRBJ2-1, with 7 bases fitting TRBD1. V dropped 0 bases and J dropped 5; count of bases not matched to a gene: 5. CDR1 SGHDT and CDR2 YYEEEE come from the germline V gene. This CDR3 region has 15 residues.

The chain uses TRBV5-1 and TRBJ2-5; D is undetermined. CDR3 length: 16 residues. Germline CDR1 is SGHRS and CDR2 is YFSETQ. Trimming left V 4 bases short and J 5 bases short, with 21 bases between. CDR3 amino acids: CASSPTRGDLKETQYF. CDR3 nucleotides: TGCGCCAGCAGCCCCACCCGAGGCGATCTGAAGGAGACCCAGTACTTC.

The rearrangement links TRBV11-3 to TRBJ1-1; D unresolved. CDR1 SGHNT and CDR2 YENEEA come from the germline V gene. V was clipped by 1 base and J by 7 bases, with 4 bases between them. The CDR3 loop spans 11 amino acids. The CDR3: CASSLGSEAFF. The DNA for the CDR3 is TGTGCCAGCAGCTTAGGAAGTGAAGCTTTCTTT.

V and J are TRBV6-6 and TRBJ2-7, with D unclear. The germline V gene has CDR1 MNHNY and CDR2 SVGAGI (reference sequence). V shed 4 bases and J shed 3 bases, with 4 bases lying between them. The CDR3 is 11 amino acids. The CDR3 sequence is CASSSNYEQYF. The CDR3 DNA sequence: TGTGCCAGCAGTTCCAACTACGAGCAGTACTTC.

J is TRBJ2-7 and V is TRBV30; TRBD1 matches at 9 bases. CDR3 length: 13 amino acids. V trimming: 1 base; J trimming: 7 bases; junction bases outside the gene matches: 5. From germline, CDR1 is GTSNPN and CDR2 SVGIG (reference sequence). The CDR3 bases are TGTGCCTGGAGTGAGGGACAGGGCTTGGAGCAGTACTTC. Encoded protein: CAWSEGQGLEQYF.

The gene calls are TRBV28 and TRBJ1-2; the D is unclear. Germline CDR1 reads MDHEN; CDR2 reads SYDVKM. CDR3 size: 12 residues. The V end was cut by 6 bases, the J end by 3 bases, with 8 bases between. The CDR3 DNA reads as TGTGCCAGCAGCAATTCTTACTATGGCTACACCTTC. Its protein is CASSNSYYGYTF.

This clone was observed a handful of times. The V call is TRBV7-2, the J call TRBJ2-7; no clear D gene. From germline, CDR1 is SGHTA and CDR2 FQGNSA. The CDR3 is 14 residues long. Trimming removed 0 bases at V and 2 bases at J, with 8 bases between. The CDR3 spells CASSLAWNTYEQYF. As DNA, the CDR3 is TGTGCCAGCAGCTTAGCGTGGAATACCTACGAGCAGTACTTC.

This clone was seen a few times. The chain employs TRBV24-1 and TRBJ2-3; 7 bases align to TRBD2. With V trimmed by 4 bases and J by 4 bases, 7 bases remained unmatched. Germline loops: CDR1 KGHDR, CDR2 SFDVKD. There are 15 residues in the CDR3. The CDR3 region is CATSDPSREADTQYF. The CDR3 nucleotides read TGTGCCACCAGTGACCCGAGTCGGGAGGCAGATACGCAGTATTTT.

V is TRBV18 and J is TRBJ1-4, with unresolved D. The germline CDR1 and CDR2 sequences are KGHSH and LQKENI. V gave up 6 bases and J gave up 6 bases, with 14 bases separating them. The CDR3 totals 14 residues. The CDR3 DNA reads TGTGCCAGCTCCCCGAGTTCCCGGGATGAAAAACTGTTTTTT. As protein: CASSPSSRDEKLFF.

The CDR3 sequence: CASSPGHGLAGAYEQYF. The CDR3 coding sequence is TGTGCCAGCAGCCCGGGACACGGACTAGCGGGAGCCTACGAGCAGTACTTC. The rearrangement joins TRBV27 to TRBJ2-7; TRBD2 aligns across 13 bases. The CDR3 length is 17 residues. V shed 6 bases and J 2 bases; nucleotides not matched to a gene: 10. Germline CDR1 MNHEY, CDR2 SMNVEV (reference sequence).

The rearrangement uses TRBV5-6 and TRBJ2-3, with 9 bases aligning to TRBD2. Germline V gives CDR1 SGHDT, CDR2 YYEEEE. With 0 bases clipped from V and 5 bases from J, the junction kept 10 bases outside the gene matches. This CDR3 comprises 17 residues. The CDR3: CASSLEAQREAGDTQYF. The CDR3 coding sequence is TGTGCCAGCAGCTTGGAAGCCCAGCGGGAGGCGGGAGATACGCAGTATTTT.

CDR3 DNA: TGTGCCAGCATCCACCCCAGGACAGGGCGGGCTTTCTTT. It codes for CASIHPRTGRAFF. This chain joins TRBV28 and TRBJ1-1, with 8 bases matching TRBD1. The CDR3 consists of 13 residues. Germline CDR1 and CDR2: MDHEN and SYDVKM. V lost 7 bases to trimming and J lost 11 bases; unmatched junction nucleotides: 12.

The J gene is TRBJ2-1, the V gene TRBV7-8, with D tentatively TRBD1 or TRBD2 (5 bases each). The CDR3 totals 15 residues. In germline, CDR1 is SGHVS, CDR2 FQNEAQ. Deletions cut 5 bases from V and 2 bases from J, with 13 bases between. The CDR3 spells CASSPRGSPYNEQFF. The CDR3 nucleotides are TGTGCCAGCAGCCCCCGGGGCAGCCCCTACAATGAGCAGTTCTTC.

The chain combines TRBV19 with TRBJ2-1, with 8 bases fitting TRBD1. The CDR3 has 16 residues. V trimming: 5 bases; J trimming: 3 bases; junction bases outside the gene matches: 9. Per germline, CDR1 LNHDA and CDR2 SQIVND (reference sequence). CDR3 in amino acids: CASSPGQDRVYNEQFF. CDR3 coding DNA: TGTGCCAGTAGTCCTGGTCAGGACAGGGTCTACAATGAGCAGTTCTTC.

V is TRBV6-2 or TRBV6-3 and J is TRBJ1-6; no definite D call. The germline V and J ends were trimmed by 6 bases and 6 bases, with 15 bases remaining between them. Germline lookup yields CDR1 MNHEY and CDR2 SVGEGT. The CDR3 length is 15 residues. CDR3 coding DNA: TGTGCCAGCAGCAAAGCGGTGCCCCTTAATTCACCCCTCCACTTT. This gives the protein CASSKAVPLNSPLHF.

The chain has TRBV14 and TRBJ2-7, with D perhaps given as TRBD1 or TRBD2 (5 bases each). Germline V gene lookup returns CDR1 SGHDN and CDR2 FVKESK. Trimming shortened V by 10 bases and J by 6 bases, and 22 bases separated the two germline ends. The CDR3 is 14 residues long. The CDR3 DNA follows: TGTGCCACCTCCCCAACCGGGGCGGTCGGCGAGCAGTACTTC. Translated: CATSPTGAVGEQYF.

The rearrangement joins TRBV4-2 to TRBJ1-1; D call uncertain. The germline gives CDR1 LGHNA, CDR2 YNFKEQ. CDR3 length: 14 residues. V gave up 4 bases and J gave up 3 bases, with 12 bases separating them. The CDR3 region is CASSPLRRDTEAFF. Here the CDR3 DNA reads TGTGCCAGCAGCCCGCTCCGGAGAGACACTGAAGCTTTCTTT.

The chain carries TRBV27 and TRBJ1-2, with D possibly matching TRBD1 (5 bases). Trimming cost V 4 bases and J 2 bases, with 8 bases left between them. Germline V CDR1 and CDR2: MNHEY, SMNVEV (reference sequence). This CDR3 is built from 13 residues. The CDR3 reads CASSSSGNYGYTF. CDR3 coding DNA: TGTGCCAGCAGTTCCTCAGGGAACTATGGCTACACCTTC.

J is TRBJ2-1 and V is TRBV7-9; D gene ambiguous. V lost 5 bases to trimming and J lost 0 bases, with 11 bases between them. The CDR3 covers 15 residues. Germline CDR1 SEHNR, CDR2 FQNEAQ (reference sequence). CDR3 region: CASSPRLSSYNEQFF. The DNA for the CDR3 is TGTGCCAGCAGCCCCCGACTGAGCTCCTACAATGAGCAGTTCTTC.

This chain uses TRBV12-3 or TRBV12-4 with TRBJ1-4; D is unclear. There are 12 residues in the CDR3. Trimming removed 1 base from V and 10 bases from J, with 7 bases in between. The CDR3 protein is CASSLGEGKLFF. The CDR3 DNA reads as TGTGCCAGCAGTTTAGGGGAGGGAAAACTGTTTTTT.

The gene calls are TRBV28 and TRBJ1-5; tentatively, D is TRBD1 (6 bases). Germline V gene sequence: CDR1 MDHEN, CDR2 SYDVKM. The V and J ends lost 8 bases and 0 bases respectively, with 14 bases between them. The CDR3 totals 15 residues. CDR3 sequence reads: CASRDNSDSNQPQHF. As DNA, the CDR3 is TGTGCCAGCCGGGACAACAGCGATAGCAATCAGCCCCAGCATTTT.

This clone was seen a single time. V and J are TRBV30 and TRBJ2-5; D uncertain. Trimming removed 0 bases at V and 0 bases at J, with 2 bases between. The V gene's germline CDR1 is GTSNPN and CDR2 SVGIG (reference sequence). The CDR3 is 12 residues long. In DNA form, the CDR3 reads TGTGCCTGGAGTGTGGACCAAGAGACCCAGTACTTC. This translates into CAWSVDQETQYF.

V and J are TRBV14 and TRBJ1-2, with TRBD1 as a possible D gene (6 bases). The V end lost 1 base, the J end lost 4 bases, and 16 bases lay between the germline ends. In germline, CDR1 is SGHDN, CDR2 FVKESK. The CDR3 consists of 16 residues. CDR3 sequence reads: CASSQVGAGGLYGYTF. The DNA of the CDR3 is TGTGCCAGCAGCCAAGTTGGAGCGGGGGGCCTCTATGGCTACACCTTC.

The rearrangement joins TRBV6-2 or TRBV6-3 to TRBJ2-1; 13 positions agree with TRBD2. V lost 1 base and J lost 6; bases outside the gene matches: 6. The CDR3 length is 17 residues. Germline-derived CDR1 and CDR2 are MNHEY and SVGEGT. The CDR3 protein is CASSYLRTSGRGNEQFF. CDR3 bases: TGTGCCAGCAGTTACTTAAGGACTAGCGGGAGAGGCAATGAGCAGTTCTTC.

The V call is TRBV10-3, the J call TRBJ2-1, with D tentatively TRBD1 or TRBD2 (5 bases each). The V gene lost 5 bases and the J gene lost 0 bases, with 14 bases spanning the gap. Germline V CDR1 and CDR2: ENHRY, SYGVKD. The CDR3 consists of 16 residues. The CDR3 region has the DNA TGTGCCATCAGTAACTCCGGGACGAGCTCCTACAATGAGCAGTTCTTC. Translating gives CAISNSGTSSYNEQFF.

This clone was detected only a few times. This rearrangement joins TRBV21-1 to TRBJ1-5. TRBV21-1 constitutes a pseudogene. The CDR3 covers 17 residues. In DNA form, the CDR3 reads TGTGCCAGCAGCCAGGGAGCGGAGAAAGCGGGCAATCAGCCCCAGCATTTT. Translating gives CASSQGAEKAGNQPQHF.

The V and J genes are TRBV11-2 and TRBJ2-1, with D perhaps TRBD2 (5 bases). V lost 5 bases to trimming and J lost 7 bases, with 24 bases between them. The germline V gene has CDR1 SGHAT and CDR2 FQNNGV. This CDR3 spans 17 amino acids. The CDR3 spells CASSLPDFGRRGNEQFF. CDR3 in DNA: TGTGCCAGCAGCCTACCGGACTTTGGACGCCGCGGGAATGAGCAGTTCTTC.

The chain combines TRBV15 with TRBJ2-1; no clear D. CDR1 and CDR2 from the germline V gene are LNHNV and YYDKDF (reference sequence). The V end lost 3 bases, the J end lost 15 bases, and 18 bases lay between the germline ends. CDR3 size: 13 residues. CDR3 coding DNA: TGTGCCACCAGCAGGGGCCCCGTGGGGTTTCCGTTCTTC. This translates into CATSRGPVGFPFF.

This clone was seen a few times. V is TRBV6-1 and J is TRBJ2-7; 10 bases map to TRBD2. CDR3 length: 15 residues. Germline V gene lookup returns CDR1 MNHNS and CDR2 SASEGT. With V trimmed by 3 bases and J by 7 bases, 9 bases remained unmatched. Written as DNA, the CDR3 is TGTGCCAGCAGTGATGTCAGCGGGAGGGCCAGAGAGCAGTACTTC. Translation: CASSDVSGRAREQYF.

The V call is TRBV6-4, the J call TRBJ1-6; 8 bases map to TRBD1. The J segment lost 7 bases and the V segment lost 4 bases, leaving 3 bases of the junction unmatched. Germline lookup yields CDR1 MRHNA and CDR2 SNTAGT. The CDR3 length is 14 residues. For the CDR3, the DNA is TGTGCCAGCAGTGCAGGGGGCCTCAATTCACCCCTCCACTTT. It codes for CASSAGGLNSPLHF.